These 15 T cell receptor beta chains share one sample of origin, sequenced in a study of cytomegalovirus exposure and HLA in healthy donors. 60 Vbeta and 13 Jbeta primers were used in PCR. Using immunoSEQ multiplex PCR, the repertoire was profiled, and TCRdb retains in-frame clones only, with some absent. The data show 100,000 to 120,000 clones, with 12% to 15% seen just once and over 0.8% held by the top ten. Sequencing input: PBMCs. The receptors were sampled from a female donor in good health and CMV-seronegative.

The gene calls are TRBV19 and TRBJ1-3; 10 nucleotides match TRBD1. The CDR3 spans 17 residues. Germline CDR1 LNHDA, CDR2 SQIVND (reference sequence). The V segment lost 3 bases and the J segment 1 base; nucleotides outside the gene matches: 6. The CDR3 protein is CASSIRDRGFSGNTIYF. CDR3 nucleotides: TGTGCCAGTAGTATCCGGGACAGGGGTTTTTCTGGAAACACCATATATTTT.

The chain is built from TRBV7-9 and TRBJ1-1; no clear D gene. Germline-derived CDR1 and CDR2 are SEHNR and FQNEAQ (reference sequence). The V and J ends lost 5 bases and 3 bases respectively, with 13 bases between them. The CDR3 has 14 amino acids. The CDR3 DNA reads TGTGCCAGCAGCCTTTGGGAGGGCGACACTGAAGCTTTCTTT. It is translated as CASSLWEGDTEAFF. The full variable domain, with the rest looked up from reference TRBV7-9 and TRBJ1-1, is DTGVSQNPRHKITKRGQNVTFRCDPISEHNRLYWYRQTLGQGPEFLTYFQNEAQLEKSRLLSDRFSAERPKGSFSTLEIQRTEQGDSAMYLCASSLWEGDTEAFFGQGTRLTVV.

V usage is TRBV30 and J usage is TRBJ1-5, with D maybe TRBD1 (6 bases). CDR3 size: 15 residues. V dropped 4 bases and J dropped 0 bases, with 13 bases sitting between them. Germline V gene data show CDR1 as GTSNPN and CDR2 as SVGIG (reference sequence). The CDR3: CAWTVRDISNQPQHF. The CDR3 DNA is TGTGCCTGGACGGTCAGGGACATTAGCAATCAGCCCCAGCATTTT.

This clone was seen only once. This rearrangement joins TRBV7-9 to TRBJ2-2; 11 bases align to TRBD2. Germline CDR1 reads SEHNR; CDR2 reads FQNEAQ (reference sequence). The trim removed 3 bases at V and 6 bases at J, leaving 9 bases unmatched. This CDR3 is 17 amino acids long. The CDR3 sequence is CASSFIPSGRIPGELFF. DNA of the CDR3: TGTGCCAGCAGCTTCATACCTAGCGGGAGGATCCCCGGGGAGCTGTTTTTT.

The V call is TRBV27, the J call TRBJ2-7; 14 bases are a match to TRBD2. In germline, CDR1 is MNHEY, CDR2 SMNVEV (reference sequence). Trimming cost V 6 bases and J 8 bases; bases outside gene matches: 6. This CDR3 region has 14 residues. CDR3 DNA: TGTGCCAGCAGAACCGGGACTAGCGGGAGTCAGCAGTACTTC. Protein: CASRTGTSGSQQYF.

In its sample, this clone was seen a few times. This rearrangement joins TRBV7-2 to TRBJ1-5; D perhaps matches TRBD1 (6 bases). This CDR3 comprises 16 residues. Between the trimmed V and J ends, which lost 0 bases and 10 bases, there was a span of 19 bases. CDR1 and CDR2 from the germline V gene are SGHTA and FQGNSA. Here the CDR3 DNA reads TGTGCCAGCAGCTTAGCGCTGTCAGGGGATATAGAACCCCAGCATTTT. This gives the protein CASSLALSGDIEPQHF.

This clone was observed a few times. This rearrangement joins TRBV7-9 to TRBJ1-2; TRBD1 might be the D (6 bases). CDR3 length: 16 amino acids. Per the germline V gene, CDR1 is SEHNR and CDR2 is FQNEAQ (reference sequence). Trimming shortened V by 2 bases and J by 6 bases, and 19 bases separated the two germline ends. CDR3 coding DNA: TGTGCCAGCAGCTTAACCAACAGGGCGTTTTTTGATGGCTACACCTTC. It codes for CASSLTNRAFFDGYTF.

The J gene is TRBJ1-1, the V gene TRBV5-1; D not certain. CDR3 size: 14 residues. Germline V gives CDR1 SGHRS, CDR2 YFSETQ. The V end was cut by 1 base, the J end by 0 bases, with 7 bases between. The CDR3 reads CASSLRSLNTEAFF. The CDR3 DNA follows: TGCGCCAGCAGCTTGCGTAGCTTGAACACTGAAGCTTTCTTT.

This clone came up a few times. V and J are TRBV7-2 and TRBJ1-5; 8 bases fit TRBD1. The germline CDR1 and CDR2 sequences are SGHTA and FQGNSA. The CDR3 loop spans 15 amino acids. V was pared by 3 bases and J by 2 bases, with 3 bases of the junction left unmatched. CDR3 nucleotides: TGTGCCAGCAGCTTGCAGGGGGCAGGCAATCAGCCCCAGCATTTT. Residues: CASSLQGAGNQPQHF.

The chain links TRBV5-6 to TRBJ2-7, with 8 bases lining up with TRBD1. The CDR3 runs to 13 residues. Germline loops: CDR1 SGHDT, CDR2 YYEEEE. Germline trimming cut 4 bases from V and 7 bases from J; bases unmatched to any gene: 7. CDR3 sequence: CASSQRTGSEQYF. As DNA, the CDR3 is TGTGCCAGCAGCCAACGGACAGGGAGTGAGCAGTACTTC.

CDR3 DNA: TGTGCCAGCAGTGTTGTTCAGGGCGGCGGCTACACCTTC. This encodes CASSVVQGGGYTF. This chain connects TRBV2 to TRBJ1-2; D might be TRBD1 (5 bases). This CDR3 spans 13 amino acids. Trimming cost V 4 bases and J 8 bases, with 14 bases left between them. Germline CDR1 reads SNHLY; CDR2 reads FYNNEI.

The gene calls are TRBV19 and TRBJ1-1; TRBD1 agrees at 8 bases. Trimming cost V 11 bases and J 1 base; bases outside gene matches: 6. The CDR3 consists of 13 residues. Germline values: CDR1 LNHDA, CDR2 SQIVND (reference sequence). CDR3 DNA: TGTGCCTCCACAGGGGGTACGAACACTGAAGCTTTCTTT. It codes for CASTGGTNTEAFF.

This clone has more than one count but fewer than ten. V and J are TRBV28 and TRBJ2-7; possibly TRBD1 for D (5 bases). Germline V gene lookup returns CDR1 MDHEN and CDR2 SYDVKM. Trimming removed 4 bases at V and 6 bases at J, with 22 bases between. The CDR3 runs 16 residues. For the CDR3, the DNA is TGTGCCAGCAGTTCACCCGAATCTGGGGCCCTCCTCGAGCAGTACTTC. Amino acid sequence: CASSSPESGALLEQYF.

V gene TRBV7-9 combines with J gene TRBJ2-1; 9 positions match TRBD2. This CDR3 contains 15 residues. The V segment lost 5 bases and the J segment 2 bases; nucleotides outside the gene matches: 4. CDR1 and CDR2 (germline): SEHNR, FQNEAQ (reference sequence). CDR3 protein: CASSISGGTYNEQFF. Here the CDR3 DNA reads TGTGCCAGCAGCATTAGCGGGGGTACCTACAATGAGCAGTTCTTC.

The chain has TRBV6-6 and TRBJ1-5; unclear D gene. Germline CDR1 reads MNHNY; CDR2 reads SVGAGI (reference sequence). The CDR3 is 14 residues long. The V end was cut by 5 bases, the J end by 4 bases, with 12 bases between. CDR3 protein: CASSPPFTNQPQHF. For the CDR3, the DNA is TGTGCCAGCAGTCCCCCCTTCACAAATCAGCCCCAGCATTTT.